This TCR beta chain came from a study of T cells of healthy individuals. TCRdb re-called the 5' RACE reads through MiXCR, storing one row per CDR3 protein. The sample consists of tens of thousands of distinct CDR3 sequences, about 5% of them appearing once. This clonotype was recorded at least ten times. This clonotype was sampled from a female donor in good health.

CDR3 amino acids: CASSQERGLAEQYF. DNA for the CDR3: TGTGCCAGCAGCCAAGAAAGGGGTTTAGCCGAGCAGTACTTC. The chain carries TRBV14 and TRBJ2-7; tentatively, D is TRBD1 (5 bases). V was pared by 0 bases and J by 6 bases, with 12 bases between. The CDR3 totals 14 residues. Germline-derived CDR1 and CDR2 are SGHDN and FVKESK. Filled out from reference TRBV14 and TRBJ2-7, the complete variable domain reads EAGVTQFPSHSVIEKGQTVTLRCDPISGHDNLYWYRRVMGKEIKFLLHFVKESKQDESGMPNNRFLAERTGGTYSTLKVQPAELEDSGVYFCASSQERGLAEQYFGPGTRLTVT.